This TCR beta chain was identified in a study of CXCR3-negative and CXCR3-positive naive CD8 T cells. Libraries were UMI-labeled 5' RACE TRB cDNA. TCRdb reprocessed the 5' RACE reads, with one entry per CDR3 protein and no DNA. The sample spans around 47,000 distinct CDR3 sequences; the ten largest clones claim roughly 14%. With regard to this clonotype: Its specificity is not known.

The study, taken as a whole, reports: Sequencing showed both naive subsets with comparably high diversity, and memory CD8+ cells much lower. No difference in surface CD5 was seen between naive subsets, and TCR strength was inferred from TRB CDR3 properties. TRBV-TRBJ usage matched between naive CXCR3-negative and CXCR3-positive cells but not between memory cells.

Sorting yielded triplicates of about 280,000 cells for each CD8+ T cell subset. The CDR3 is 16 residues long. Looked up from germline, CDR1 is LNHNV and CDR2 is YYDKDF (reference sequence). The J gene is TRBJ2-3, the V gene TRBV15; absent DNA, TCRdb's TRBD2 call cannot be checked. This sequence originates from a human donor in good health. Some clones in this sample may be carry-over from other donors' samples. The sequenced material came from memory CD8+ T cells from blood. The CDR3 loop reads CATSSWASGDTDTQYF.